One and the same sample provided the 18 T cell receptor beta chains below, sequenced in a study of B cell selection in AIRE deficiency. Libraries were prepared by immunoSEQ multiplex PCR; TCRdb keeps only in-frame clonotypes and omits some of them. In the table there are 2,500 to 3,500 clones, around 76% of which are singletons. Regulatory T cells were sorted as CD4+CD25hiCD127low/negative. The sample was Tregs sorted from PBMCs. The receptors here all came from a human donor with AIRE deficiency.

The DNA for the CDR3 is TGTGCCAGCAGCCATCGACTAACCGACAACAATGAGCAGTTCTTC. Its protein is CASSHRLTDNNEQFF. V usage is TRBV4-2 and J usage is TRBJ2-1, with D perhaps TRBD2 (5 bases). V dropped 3 bases and J dropped 5 bases, with 14 bases sitting between them. Per the germline V gene, CDR1 is LGHNA and CDR2 is YNFKEQ. This CDR3 spans 15 amino acids.

The chain employs TRBV20-1 and TRBJ2-7; D gene unclear. V lost 2 bases and J lost 2, with 4 bases in between. The CDR3 totals 11 residues. From germline, CDR1 is DFQATT and CDR2 SNEGSKA (reference sequence). CDR3 region: CSARRAYEQYF. The CDR3 DNA sequence: TGCAGTGCTAGACGGGCCTACGAGCAGTACTTC.

V and J are TRBV18 and TRBJ1-1; D ambiguous. Trimming took 3 bases from V and 1 from J, leaving 6 bases between them. The CDR3 extends over 13 amino acids. In germline, CDR1 is KGHSH, CDR2 LQKENI. As DNA, the CDR3 is TGTGCCAGCTCACCGGGTCCGAACACTGAAGCTTTCTTT. The encoded protein is CASSPGPNTEAFF.

This sequence joins TRBV11-3 and TRBJ2-5; D may be TRBD1 or TRBD2 (5 bases each). The CDR3 length is 15 residues. The germline gives CDR1 SGHNT, CDR2 YENEEA. Trimming cost V 4 bases and J 2 bases, with 14 bases left between them. The CDR3 DNA sequence: TGTGCCAGCAGCTATGAAGGGACCGAACAAGAGACCCAGTACTTC. Translating gives CASSYEGTEQETQYF.

J is TRBJ2-7 and V is TRBV5-6; D unresolved. The germline CDR1 and CDR2 sequences are SGHDT and YYEEEE. The ends were cut back, 2 bases at V and 2 bases at J, with 5 bases in the middle. CDR3 length: 12 residues. The CDR3 spells CASSFRAYEQYF. The CDR3 DNA follows: TGTGCCAGCAGCTTCCGGGCCTACGAGCAGTACTTC. Complete variable domain (other parts from reference TRBV5-6 and TRBJ2-7): DAGVTQSPTHLIKTRGQQVTLRCSPKSGHDTVSWYQQALGQGPQFIFQYYEEEERQRGNFPDRFSGHQFPNYSSELNVNALLLGDSALYLCASSFRAYEQYFGPGTRLTVT.

This clone occurred a few times. J is TRBJ1-2 and V is TRBV6-1; D uncertain. Germline assignment: CDR1 MNHNS and CDR2 SASEGT. V lost 4 bases to trimming and J lost 6 bases, with 15 bases between them. CDR3 length equals 14 residues. CDR3 residues: CASSATAGLDGYTF. DNA for the CDR3: TGTGCCAGCAGTGCAACCGCCGGTCTGGATGGCTACACCTTC.

The chain employs TRBV18 and TRBJ2-1; possibly TRBD2 for D (6 bases). CDR3 length: 13 residues. The germline V and J ends were trimmed by 1 base and 5 bases, with 6 bases remaining between them. The germline CDR1 and CDR2 sequences are KGHSH and LQKENI. The DNA of the CDR3 is TGTGCCAGCTCACCACTAGCGGACAATGAGCAGTTCTTC. This encodes CASSPLADNEQFF.

The gene calls are TRBV28 and TRBJ2-7; weak D call: TRBD1 (6 bases). The V gene lost 5 bases and the J gene lost 2 bases, with 13 bases spanning the gap. Germline V gives CDR1 MDHEN, CDR2 SYDVKM. CDR3 length equals 14 residues. CDR3 DNA sequence: TGTGCCAGCAGTCCCACAGGGTATCCCTACGAGCAGTACTTC. Protein sequence: CASSPTGYPYEQYF.

This rearrangement joins TRBV6-1 to TRBJ2-3; no clear D. The CDR3 has 15 residues. CDR1 MNHNS and CDR2 SASEGT come from the germline V gene. Trimming cost V 2 bases and J 2 bases, with 11 bases left between them. The CDR3 reads CASSEFRGNTDTQYF. Written as DNA, the CDR3 is TGTGCCAGCAGTGAATTTCGTGGAAACACAGATACGCAGTATTTT.

The V and J genes are TRBV19 and TRBJ1-5, with D maybe TRBD1 (6 bases). Germline lookup yields CDR1 LNHDA and CDR2 SQIVND (reference sequence). Deletions cut 2 bases from V and 3 bases from J, with 14 bases between. There are 16 residues in the CDR3. CDR3 DNA sequence: TGTGCCAGTAGTATATATATGGGACAAATCAATCAGCCCCAGCATTTT. This translates into CASSIYMGQINQPQHF.

The chain employs TRBV7-3 and TRBJ1-1; D is undetermined. Germline assignment: CDR1 SGHTA and CDR2 FQGTGA. Trimming shortened V by 5 bases and J by 1 base, and 17 bases separated the two germline ends. The CDR3 extends over 16 amino acids. As DNA, the CDR3 is TGTGCCAGCAGCCCCGGACGGATCTTATCGAACACTGAAGCTTTCTTT. Its translation: CASSPGRILSNTEAFF.

The table lists this clone with a count of one. CDR3 residues: CASSSGPWSRGYGYTF. The DNA for the CDR3 is TGTGCCAGCAGCTCCGGCCCCTGGAGCCGGGGTTATGGCTACACCTTC. This chain connects TRBV7-6 to TRBJ1-2; no clear D. CDR3 length: 16 amino acids. Per the germline V gene, CDR1 is SGHVS and CDR2 is FNYEAQ. V lost 4 bases and J lost 5, with 20 bases in between.

The chain employs TRBV9 and TRBJ2-1, with 16 nucleotides matching TRBD2. V shed 0 bases and J 9 bases; nucleotides not matched to a gene: 3. CDR1 and CDR2 (germline): SGDLS, YYNGEE. The CDR3 runs 16 residues. The DNA for the CDR3 is TGTGCCAGCAGCGTAGTGGGGACTAGCGGGAGGGGTGAGCAGTTCTTC. This codes for CASSVVGTSGRGEQFF.

The genes are TRBV19 and TRBJ2-2, with 7 bases lining up with TRBD2. The CDR3 length is 16 residues. The trim removed 2 bases at V and 1 base at J, leaving 4 bases unmatched. CDR1 and CDR2 (germline): LNHDA, SQIVND (reference sequence). CDR3 sequence (DNA): TGTGCCAGTAGTATAATCGTAGCGGGGAACACCGGGGAGCTGTTTTTT. Encoded protein: CASSIIVAGNTGELFF.

V usage is TRBV28 and J usage is TRBJ1-2; TRBD1 is a possible D gene (5 bases). Trimming left V 2 bases short and J 3 bases short, with 13 bases between. Germline V gene data show CDR1 as MDHEN and CDR2 as SYDVKM. The CDR3 contains 15 residues. The CDR3 spells CASSLAGGGYYGYTF. CDR3 DNA sequence: TGTGCCAGCAGTTTAGCGGGGGGGGGATACTATGGCTACACCTTC.

CDR3 coding DNA: TGTGCCAGCAGCTATAGTGGGGACTACGAGCAGTACTTC. Translating it yields CASSYSGDYEQYF. This chain links TRBV6-6 with TRBJ2-7; D remains unclear. V shed 6 bases and J shed 3 bases, with 12 bases lying between them. This CDR3 comprises 13 residues. The germline V gene encodes CDR1 MNHNY and CDR2 SVGAGI (reference sequence).

This clone was recorded a few times. V usage is TRBV2 and J usage is TRBJ2-7; D gene uncertain. Per germline, CDR1 SNHLY and CDR2 FYNNEI. Deletions cut 5 bases from V and 6 bases from J, with 8 bases between. CDR3 length: 11 amino acids. The CDR3 region is CASSRRVEQYF. The CDR3 bases are TGTGCCAGCAGTCGCCGGGTCGAGCAGTACTTC.

CDR3 bases: TGTGCCAGCAGCCCTTACCGGGACACCCTCTCTGGGGCCAACGTCCTGACTTTC. The encoded protein is CASSPYRDTLSGANVLTF. This chain connects TRBV16 to TRBJ2-6; D perhaps matches TRBD1 (6 bases). Trimming left V 4 bases short and J 0 bases short, with 16 bases between. The length of the CDR3 is 18 residues. Germline V gene lookup returns CDR1 KGHSY and CDR2 FQNENV.